This TCR beta chain is drawn from a study of technical replicates of blood from a few donors. The length of the CDR3 is 15 residues. Germline CDR1 and CDR2: SGHRS and YFSETQ. V was shortened by 1 base and J by 2 bases, with 10 bases between the two germline ends. Sequencing used immunoSEQ multiplex PCR; TCRdb keeps in-frame clones, though not all of them. The repertoire holds 75,000 to 100,000 clones, with around 94% as singletons. The sequence came from a human donor in good health. The sequenced sample consisted of T cells isolated from PBMCs. The chain uses TRBV5-1 and TRBJ1-5; D is possibly TRBD1 (5 bases). CDR3 sequence reads: CASSLFSGGNQPQHF. The CDR3 bases are TGCGCCAGCAGCTTGTTTTCGGGGGGCAATCAGCCCCAGCATTTT.